These 20 T cell receptor beta chains originate from one sample sequenced in a study of T cells in localized non-small cell lung cancer. Some clones are missing from TCRdb's copy, which holds only in-frame ones; the method was immunoSEQ multiplex PCR. The data contain 38,000 or so clones, about 86% of them singletons. The sample consisted of peripheral blood mononuclear cells, taken before any cancer treatment. These TCRs come from a male donor aged 60 or older with stage II lung adenocarcinoma.

The rearrangement uses TRBV6-5 and TRBJ1-2, with D hard to call. The germline CDR1 and CDR2 sequences are MNHEY and SVGAGI. V was trimmed by 4 bases and J by 2 bases, leaving 17 bases between them. This CDR3 comprises 16 residues. CDR3 sequence: CASSSLGFSSNYGYTF. Written as DNA, the CDR3 is TGTGCCAGCAGTTCCCTCGGTTTTTCGAGCAACTATGGCTACACCTTC.

The chain couples TRBV9 to TRBJ2-3, with 7 nucleotides matching TRBD2. Trimming took 8 bases from V and 3 from J; bases not matched to a gene: 9. This CDR3 is 14 amino acids long. Germline V CDR1 and CDR2: SGDLS, YYNGEE. In DNA form, the CDR3 reads TGTGCCAGTGGCAAGCGGGAACGAACAGATACGCAGTATTTT. Protein product: CASGKRERTDTQYF.

This sequence joins TRBV28 and TRBJ2-7; 7 positions match TRBD1. Germline CDR1 reads MDHEN; CDR2 reads SYDVKM. Trimming at V came to 4 bases and at J to 0 bases, leaving 9 bases not matched to a gene. This CDR3 is 16 amino acids long. This chain's CDR3 is CASSSPGQKSSYEQYF. In nucleotides, the CDR3 is TGTGCCAGCAGTTCGCCGGGACAGAAAAGCTCCTACGAGCAGTACTTC. Full variable domain (rest looked up from reference TRBV28 and TRBJ2-7): DVKVTQSSRYLVKRTGEKVFLECVQDMDHENMFWYRQDPGLGLRLIYFSYDVKMKEKGDIPEGYSVSREKKERFSLILESASTNQTSMYLCASSSPGQKSSYEQYFGPGTRLTVT.

This clone has only one observation. This chain uses TRBV6-5 with TRBJ1-1; the D gene is possibly TRBD1 (6 bases). The V and J ends lost 8 bases and 2 bases respectively, with 15 bases between them. Germline assignment: CDR1 MNHEY and CDR2 SVGAGI. This CDR3 has 14 residues. The CDR3 DNA reads TGTGCCAGCCGACAGGACGGAACCAACACTGAAGCTTTCTTT. Translation gives CASRQDGTNTEAFF.

The rearrangement links TRBV10-3 to TRBJ1-1, with D hard to call. This CDR3 contains 14 residues. Trimming removed 3 bases from V and 2 bases from J, with 10 bases in between. Germline CDR1 is ENHRY and CDR2 is SYGVKD. The CDR3 is CAISEVTDNTEAFF. Here the CDR3 DNA reads TGTGCCATCAGTGAAGTTACTGATAACACTGAAGCTTTCTTT.

The chain couples TRBV5-1 to TRBJ1-2, with D maybe TRBD1 (5 bases). The length of the CDR3 is 15 residues. Deletions cut 1 base from V and 2 bases from J, with 12 bases between. Per the germline V gene, CDR1 is SGHRS and CDR2 is YFSETQ. The CDR3 DNA reads as TGCGCCAGCAGCTTGTCTGAGGGGCGGAACTATGGCTACACCTTC. This translates into CASSLSEGRNYGYTF.

The chain employs TRBV7-2 and TRBJ2-7; either TRBD1 or TRBD2 may supply D (7 bases each). CDR3 size: 13 residues. Germline lookup yields CDR1 SGHTA and CDR2 FQGNSA. V lost 5 bases and J 7 bases, leaving 15 bases between the germline ends. CDR3 DNA: TGTGCCAGCAGCCCAGGGGGGGCTCCTGAGCAGTACTTC. This codes for CASSPGGAPEQYF.

The chain combines TRBV7-9 with TRBJ2-2, with 10 bases matching TRBD1. This CDR3 spans 15 amino acids. J gave up 6 bases and V 0 bases, and 1 base lay outside the gene matches. Per germline, CDR1 SEHNR and CDR2 FQNEAQ (reference sequence). DNA of the CDR3: TGTGCCAGCAGCTTAGCAGGGACAGGGGCCGGGGAGCTGTTTTTT. Translation: CASSLAGTGAGELFF.

The gene calls are TRBV28 and TRBJ1-2; D not certain. The CDR3 contains 14 residues. Germline V gene data show CDR1 as MDHEN and CDR2 as SYDVKM. Trimming shortened V by 4 bases and J by 5 bases, and 14 bases separated the two germline ends. CDR3 loop: CASSWARSGYGYTF. CDR3 sequence (DNA): TGTGCCAGCAGTTGGGCCAGATCTGGATATGGCTACACCTTC.

As DNA, the CDR3 is TGTGCCAGCAAAGGGGGCACTGAAGCTTTCTTT. This codes for CASKGGTEAFF. The chain employs TRBV6-1 and TRBJ1-1, with D possibly TRBD1 on 6 matching bases. V dropped 7 bases and J dropped 4 bases, with 7 bases sitting between them. The CDR3 length is 11 residues. Germline V gives CDR1 MNHNS, CDR2 SASEGT.

The chain is built from TRBV18 and TRBJ1-1; 7 positions agree with TRBD1. Germline CDR1 is KGHSH and CDR2 is LQKENI. The V gene end was trimmed by 0 bases and the J gene end by 1 base; junction bases not matched to a gene: 5. This CDR3 has 16 amino acids. CDR3 sequence reads: CASSPPAGGKNTEAFF. In nucleotides, the CDR3 is TGTGCCAGCTCACCACCGGCAGGGGGGAAGAACACTGAAGCTTTCTTT. The variable domain in full, with the rest retrieved from reference TRBV18 and TRBJ1-1, is NAGVMQNPRHLVRRRGQEARLRCSPMKGHSHVYWYRQLPEEGLKFMVYLQKENIIDESGMPKERFSAEFPKEGPSILRIQQVVRGDSAAYFCASSPPAGGKNTEAFFGQGTRLTVV.

The chain uses TRBV30 and TRBJ1-2, with D perhaps matching TRBD1 (6 bases). V was pared by 6 bases and J by 7 bases, with 9 bases between. The CDR3 is 10 amino acids. Germline lookup yields CDR1 GTSNPN and CDR2 SVGIG (reference sequence). The CDR3 reads CACPGAGYTF. The CDR3 region has the DNA TGTGCCTGTCCGGGGGCTGGCTACACCTTC.

The genes are TRBV5-1 and TRBJ2-7; TRBD1 aligns across 7 bases. V lost 6 bases to trimming and J lost 8 bases; unmatched junction nucleotides: 14. Germline lookup yields CDR1 SGHRS and CDR2 YFSETQ. CDR3 size: 14 residues. CDR3 sequence reads: CASTSTGNRGKQYF. In DNA, the CDR3 is TGCGCCAGCACCTCTACAGGGAACAGGGGTAAGCAGTACTTC. Drawing the rest from reference TRBV5-1 and TRBJ2-7, the complete variable domain is KAGVTQTPRYLIKTRGQQVTLSCSPISGHRSVSWYQQTPGQGLQFLFEYFSETQRNKGNFPGRFSGRQFSNSRSEMNVSTLELGDSALYLCASTSTGNRGKQYFGPGTRLTVT.

V is TRBV28 and J is TRBJ2-3; the D gene is possibly TRBD1 (5 bases). Germline V lookup: CDR1 MDHEN, CDR2 SYDVKM. CDR3 length equals 14 residues. The ends were cut back, 3 bases at V and 6 bases at J, with 13 bases in the middle. CDR3 residues: CASSFRGNWDTQYF. For the CDR3, the DNA is TGTGCCAGCAGTTTTAGGGGAAATTGGGATACGCAGTATTTT.

This clone was seen just once. Here the CDR3 reads CASSHSLQGARHNEQFF. In DNA form, the CDR3 reads TGCGCCAGCAGTCATTCCCTACAGGGGGCGCGGCACAATGAGCAGTTCTTC. This sequence joins TRBV23-1 and TRBJ2-1; 9 bases match TRBD1. TRBV23-1 is an open reading frame, and its role is uncertain. Trimming took 3 bases from V and 5 from J; bases not matched to a gene: 11. The CDR3 is 17 amino acids.

The chain uses TRBV30 and TRBJ2-2; tentatively, D is TRBD2 (5 bases). CDR1 is GTSNPN, CDR2 SVGIG, per germline (reference sequence). The CDR3 is 14 residues long. V lost 3 bases, J lost 2 bases, and 10 bases lay in between. CDR3 residues: CAWSSGLNTGELFF. The CDR3 nucleotides are TGTGCCTGGAGCTCCGGACTTAACACCGGGGAGCTGTTTTTT. Full variable domain (outside the CDR3, taken from reference TRBV30 and TRBJ2-2): SQTIHQWPATLVQPVGSPLSLECTVEGTSNPNLYWYRQAAGRGLQLLFYSVGIGQISSEVPQNLSASRPQDRQFILSSKKLLLSDSGFYLCAWSSGLNTGELFFGEGSRLTVL.

This chain connects TRBV11-1 to TRBJ2-1; TRBD2 aligns across 10 bases. CDR1 is SGHAT, CDR2 FQDESV, per germline (reference sequence). The J segment lost 1 base and the V segment lost 5 bases, leaving 14 bases of the junction unmatched. The CDR3 runs 19 residues. CDR3: CASSPSLAGRKRSYNEQFF. The DNA of the CDR3 is TGTGCCAGCAGCCCCTCACTAGCGGGAAGGAAAAGGTCCTACAATGAGCAGTTCTTC.

The DNA for the CDR3 is TGCGCCAGCAGCTGGGGCCAATACAATGAGCAGTTCTTC. Translating it yields CASSWGQYNEQFF. The V gene is TRBV5-1, the J gene TRBJ2-1, with D perhaps TRBD1 (5 bases). Germline CDR1 and CDR2: SGHRS and YFSETQ. V was cut by 3 bases and J by 4 bases, with 8 bases left in between. This CDR3 has 13 amino acids.

The chain uses TRBV5-1 and TRBJ1-1; TRBD1 matches 9 bases. Unmatched junction bases numbered 7, after V lost 0 bases and J lost 4 bases. Germline V CDR1 and CDR2: SGHRS, YFSETQ. The CDR3 totals 16 residues. CDR3 region: CASSLEGTGYGTEAFF. CDR3 nucleotide sequence: TGCGCCAGCAGCTTGGAAGGGACAGGGTATGGCACTGAAGCTTTCTTT.

The chain combines TRBV30 with TRBJ1-1; D is uncertain. The germline CDR1 and CDR2 sequences are GTSNPN and SVGIG (reference sequence). The V and J ends lost 7 bases and 5 bases respectively, with 17 bases between them. This CDR3 region has 13 residues. The CDR3 coding sequence is TGTGCCTCGATACTGGACGTGTCGACTGAAGCTTTCTTT. This gives the protein CASILDVSTEAFF.